Detailed here is one T cell receptor beta chain. Its specificity is unknown. Assay: immunoSEQ multiplex PCR; the TCRdb copy retains only in-frame clones and omits some. The repertoire holds about 77,000 clones, around 98% seen once, with over 0.45% in the top ten. This specimen comes from a study of Tregs in tolerant kidney transplant recipients. The study, taken as a whole, reports: Some patients' samples used different primers over time, so nucleotide sequences weren't comparable. The small number of patients limits these findings pending further validation.

The CDR3 has 15 amino acids. V lost 3 bases to trimming and J lost 2 bases; unmatched junction nucleotides: 3. CDR1 is SNHLY, CDR2 FYNNEI, per germline. The source is a human donor who received a combined kidney and bone marrow transplant. The chain has TRBV2 and TRBJ1-3; 8 bases are shared with TRBD1. Sample: CD4+ T cells from blood, taken before the transplant. CDR3 DNA: TGTGCCAGCAGTGAGGAGGACAGGGCTGGAAACACCATATATTTT. Translating it yields CASSEEDRAGNTIYF.